These 24 T cell receptor beta chains were all obtained from the same sample, sequenced in a study of neurological immune-mediated disorders. TCRdb reprocessed the 5' RACE reads via MiXCR and lists one record per CDR3 protein. Among some 70,000 distinct CDR3 sequences listed, 4.5% were seen once. The sample taken for sequencing was PBMCs. The receptor source for this set is a man aged 30 to 45 with multiple sclerosis.

This clonotype showed up many times. The chain couples TRBV5-1 to TRBJ2-4, with a possible D match to TRBD1 (5 bases). Trimming shortened V by 1 base and J by 3 bases, and 11 bases separated the two germline ends. This CDR3 region has 15 residues. Germline CDR1 SGHRS, CDR2 YFSETQ. The CDR3 sequence: CASSLQGTGKNIQYF. CDR3 bases: TGCGCCAGCAGCTTGCAGGGAACGGGCAAAAACATTCAGTACTTC.

This clonotype was counted only a few times. J is TRBJ1-1 and V is TRBV29-1; tentative D call: TRBD1 (6 bases). Trimming took off 7 bases at V and 5 bases at J, with 17 bases between the two ends. The CDR3 has 13 amino acids. CDR1 SQVTM and CDR2 ANQGSEA come from the germline V gene. CDR3 sequence: CSAGAQRGTEAFF. The CDR3 bases are TGCAGCGCGGGGGCCCAGAGGGGAACTGAAGCTTTCTTT.

The chain carries TRBV20-1 and TRBJ2-1, with 8 nucleotides matching TRBD1. Germline trimming cut 3 bases from V and 4 bases from J; bases unmatched to any gene: 5. CDR1 and CDR2 from the germline V gene are DFQATT and SNEGSKA (reference sequence). The CDR3 totals 14 residues. Here the CDR3 DNA reads TGCAGTGCTAGTATACGACAGGGGTACAATGAGCAGTTCTTC. This sequence encodes CSASIRQGYNEQFF.

This clonotype was seen repeatedly, ten times or more. The J gene is TRBJ2-1, the V gene TRBV12-3 or TRBV12-4; no clear D gene. The length of the CDR3 is 11 residues. Between the trimmed V and J ends, which lost 3 bases and 4 bases, there was a span of 1 base. For the CDR3, the DNA is TGTGCCAGCAGTTTTTACAATGAGCAGTTCTTC. Amino acids: CASSFYNEQFF.

The V call is TRBV5-1, the J call TRBJ2-7; D ambiguous. Trimming pared 0 bases from V and 1 base from J, leaving 5 bases between. The CDR3 loop spans 13 amino acids. Germline V gene data show CDR1 as SGHRS and CDR2 as YFSETQ. This CDR3 is CASSLDPSYEQYF. CDR3 in DNA: TGCGCCAGCAGCTTGGACCCTTCCTACGAGCAGTACTTC.

The CDR3 sequence: CASSPLPSEHYGYTF. CDR3 nucleotide sequence: TGTGCCAGCAGTCCCCTCCCAAGCGAGCACTATGGCTACACCTTC. This chain joins TRBV27 and TRBJ1-2; no firm D call. Trimming left V 5 bases short and J 3 bases short, with 16 bases between. CDR1 and CDR2 (germline): MNHEY, SMNVEV (reference sequence). The CDR3 sequence is 15 residues long.

The sample holds many counts of this clonotype. The V and J genes are TRBV7-9 and TRBJ1-6; the D gene is possibly TRBD1 (5 bases). CDR1 and CDR2 (germline): SEHNR, FQNEAQ (reference sequence). The CDR3 length is 13 residues. V lost 5 bases and J lost 16, with 18 bases in between. Written as DNA, the CDR3 is TGTGCCAGCAGCCTCTCGGACATTCCGAGACTCCACTTT. It is translated as CASSLSDIPRLHF. The whole variable domain, filled in from reference TRBV7-9 and TRBJ1-6, reads DTGVSQNPRHKITKRGQNVTFRCDPISEHNRLYWYRQTLGQGPEFLTYFQNEAQLEKSRLLSDRFSAERPKGSFSTLEIQRTEQGDSAMYLCASSLSDIPRLHFGNGTRLTVT.

This clonotype was found a few times. This chain links TRBV14 with TRBJ2-7, with D possibly being TRBD1 (6 bases). The CDR3 has 14 residues. Deletions cut 3 bases from V and 2 bases from J, with 11 bases between. Looked up from germline, CDR1 is SGHDN and CDR2 is FVKESK. The CDR3 nucleotides are TGTGCCAGCAGCCAGACCGGACAGCCCTACGAGCAGTACTTC. Amino acid sequence: CASSQTGQPYEQYF.

This clonotype was recorded many times. This chain links TRBV2 with TRBJ2-7; D remains unclear. This CDR3 spans 12 amino acids. CDR1 and CDR2 (germline): SNHLY, FYNNEI. Trimming removed 7 bases at V and 2 bases at J, with 9 bases between. CDR3: CASTVRTYEQYF. The CDR3 DNA reads TGTGCCAGCACCGTCAGGACCTACGAGCAGTACTTC.

This clonotype was found a few times. V is TRBV20-1 and J is TRBJ1-1; a weak D match, TRBD1 (6 bases). The germline V and J ends were trimmed by 6 bases and 6 bases, with 20 bases remaining between them. Germline V gene lookup returns CDR1 DFQATT and CDR2 SNEGSKA (reference sequence). The CDR3 loop spans 14 amino acids. This CDR3 is CSAPYPGASPEAFF. The CDR3 nucleotides read TGCAGTGCGCCGTACCCGGGGGCGTCACCTGAAGCTTTCTTT.

This clonotype was detected many times. The gene calls are TRBV6-5 and TRBJ2-5; D remains ambiguous. CDR1 is MNHEY, CDR2 SVGAGI, per germline. Trimming took 3 bases from V and 3 from J, leaving 11 bases between them. This CDR3 has 14 amino acids. CDR3 sequence reads: CASSYNNNEETQYF. The CDR3, as DNA: TGTGCCAGCAGTTATAACAATAACGAAGAGACCCAGTACTTC.

This clonotype was seen more than once but under ten times. The chain couples TRBV18 to TRBJ1-2; 7 bases align to TRBD1. There are 14 residues in the CDR3. J lost 8 bases, V lost 3 bases, and 9 bases had no gene match. Germline values: CDR1 KGHSH, CDR2 LQKENI. The CDR3 nucleotides read TGTGCCAGCTCACCGACAGGGACCTCCCACGGCTACACCTTC. This encodes CASSPTGTSHGYTF.

Comment on this clonotype: A read error may produce the germline difference seen at one junction end. The J gene is TRBJ2-1, the V gene TRBV20-1; 10 positions match TRBD1. This CDR3 has 12 residues. The germline V gene encodes CDR1 DFQATT and CDR2 SNEGSKA (reference sequence). CDR3 coding DNA: TGCAGTGCTAGCCCGACAGGGGGCCTTATGATCTTC. Translation: CSASPTGGLMIF.

This clonotype was counted at least ten times. The chain has TRBV5-1 and TRBJ1-4; D is perhaps TRBD1 (6 bases). There are 14 residues in the CDR3. Germline V gene data show CDR1 as SGHRS and CDR2 as YFSETQ. V dropped 1 base and J dropped 5 bases, with 9 bases sitting between them. The DNA for the CDR3 is TGCGCCAGCAGCTTGCTGACAGGCAATGAAAAACTGTTTTTT. Amino acid sequence: CASSLLTGNEKLFF. Full variable domain (rest looked up from reference TRBV5-1 and TRBJ1-4): KAGVTQTPRYLIKTRGQQVTLSCSPISGHRSVSWYQQTPGQGLQFLFEYFSETQRNKGNFPGRFSGRQFSNSRSEMNVSTLELGDSALYLCASSLLTGNEKLFFGSGTQLSVL.

Ten or more counts support this clonotype. This chain uses TRBV11-2 with TRBJ1-1; 8 bases line up with TRBD1. The CDR3 runs 17 residues. The germline CDR1 and CDR2 sequences are SGHAT and FQNNGV. J gave up 0 bases and V 5 bases, and 11 bases lay outside the gene matches. CDR3 coding DNA: TGTGCCAGCAGCCCGATGGGTGGACAGGGCTTGAACACTGAAGCTTTCTTT. Residues: CASSPMGGQGLNTEAFF.

The chain recombines TRBV7-8 with TRBJ2-1; no definite D call. Germline CDR1 SGHVS, CDR2 FQNEAQ. CDR3 length: 11 amino acids. Trimming stripped 6 bases from V and 6 bases from J, with 6 bases between. This chain's CDR3 is CASRKGNEQFF. CDR3 nucleotides: TGTGCCAGCAGAAAAGGCAATGAGCAGTTCTTC.

This clonotype was observed many times. Compared with germline, one end of the junction differs, possibly owing to a read error. The rearrangement uses TRBV20-1 and TRBJ2-1, with D possibly matching TRBD2 (6 bases). Germline V gives CDR1 DFQATT, CDR2 SNEGSKA (reference sequence). There are 12 residues in the CDR3. CDR3 nucleotide sequence: TGCAGCCTCAGGGACTCCCACAATGAGCAGTTCTTC. The encoded protein is CSLRDSHNEQFF.

This clonotype was counted at least ten times. This chain uses TRBV20-1 with TRBJ1-5, with TRBD1 matching 8 bases. Per germline, CDR1 DFQATT and CDR2 SNEGSKA (reference sequence). The CDR3 length is 14 residues. After removal of 5 bases from V and 7 bases from J, the junction contained 10 bases not matched to a gene. CDR3 coding DNA: TGCAGTGCTGCTCCGACAGGGGCACGCCAGCCCCAGCATTTT. Amino acid sequence: CSAAPTGARQPQHF.

The sample holds many counts of this clonotype. This chain connects TRBV7-2 to TRBJ1-1; no definite D call. The germline V gene encodes CDR1 SGHTA and CDR2 FQGNSA. The V and J ends lost 1 base and 3 bases respectively, with 9 bases between them. This CDR3 contains 14 residues. CDR3 loop: CASSLDWSYTEAFF. For the CDR3, the DNA is TGTGCCAGCAGCTTAGATTGGTCCTACACTGAAGCTTTCTTT.

This clonotype was counted ten times or more. The chain is built from TRBV24-1 and TRBJ2-7; D tentatively fits TRBD1 or TRBD2 (5 bases each). V lost 3 bases and J 0 bases, leaving 14 bases between the germline ends. Germline-derived CDR1 and CDR2 are KGHDR and SFDVKD. This CDR3 region has 16 residues. The CDR3 nucleotides read TGTGCCACCAGTGATGAAGGGGACGGGTTCTCCTACGAGCAGTACGTC. Its protein is CATSDEGDGFSYEQYV.

The V call is TRBV5-1, the J call TRBJ1-6; D not certain. Trimming pared 0 bases from V and 6 bases from J, leaving 7 bases between. Germline V gene lookup returns CDR1 SGHRS and CDR2 YFSETQ. CDR3 length: 14 amino acids. Here the CDR3 DNA reads TGCGCCAGCAGCTTGGGGCAGCGTAATTCACCCCTCCACTTT. This gives the protein CASSLGQRNSPLHF.

The V and J genes are TRBV6-6 and TRBJ2-3, with TRBD2 identical over 14 bases. The ends lost 5 bases at V and 5 bases at J; junction bases unmatched: 6. Germline V gene data show CDR1 as MNHNY and CDR2 as SVGAGI (reference sequence). CDR3 length: 16 residues. The DNA of the CDR3 is TGTGCCAGCAGTCCCTTGGGACTAGCGGGGGTAGATACGCAGTATTTT. As protein: CASSPLGLAGVDTQYF.

This clonotype was counted at least ten times. This chain links TRBV20-1 with TRBJ1-4; perhaps TRBD1 as D (5 bases). Germline CDR1 is DFQATT and CDR2 is SNEGSKA (reference sequence). CDR3 length equals 13 residues. V was trimmed by 3 bases and J by 8 bases, leaving 13 bases between them. The CDR3 region is CSARSRDGEKLFF. The CDR3 DNA follows: TGCAGTGCTAGGTCTCGGGACGGAGAAAAACTGTTTTTT.

This CDR3 is CASSPTGGADGYTF. CDR3 DNA sequence: TGTGCCAGCTCACCCACAGGGGGCGCGGATGGCTACACCTTC. The chain recombines TRBV18 with TRBJ1-2; the match to TRBD1 covers 9 bases. Trimming removed 3 bases from V and 6 bases from J; junction bases left unmatched: 5. Germline lookup yields CDR1 KGHSH and CDR2 LQKENI. The CDR3 has 14 residues.